The 6 T cell receptor beta chains below were found in one sample sequenced in a study of blood T cells in healthy people across ages. Through a sample-barcoded 5' primer and a J-beta primer mix, a second PCR was run for roughly 6 to 12 cycles. TCRdb recomputed calls from the 5' RACE reads with MiXCR, one row per CDR3 protein. The sample contains some 900,000 distinct CDR3 sequences, more than 25% of which appear only once. Sequenced sample: blood. Receptor source: a woman of 80 years or more in good health.

With respect to this clonotype: Since a much larger clone is just one base distant, this may be a read error. This chain connects TRBV27 to TRBJ1-2, with D maybe TRBD1 (5 bases). The CDR3 consists of 15 residues. The V gene's germline CDR1 is MNHEY and CDR2 SMNVEV (reference sequence). Trimming shortened V by 2 bases and J by 2 bases, and 12 bases separated the two germline ends. CDR3 protein: CASSLPFSGNYGYTF. In nucleotides, the CDR3 is TGTGCCAGCAGTTTACCGTTCTCAGGGAACTATGGCTACACCTTC.

This clonotype was recorded many times. J is TRBJ2-6 and V is TRBV20-1, with a tentative D call TRBD1 (5 bases). V shed 6 bases and J shed 4 bases, with 16 bases lying between them. Germline values: CDR1 DFQATT, CDR2 SNEGSKA (reference sequence). This CDR3 comprises 15 residues. The CDR3 bases are TGCAGTGCCCAAACTCAGGGAACCGGGGCCAACGTCCTGACTTTC. Residues: CSAQTQGTGANVLTF.

This clonotype was counted ten times or more. This chain links TRBV6-2 or TRBV6-3 with TRBJ2-3; D is unclear. Deletions cut 0 bases from V and 8 bases from J, with 15 bases between. Per the germline V gene, CDR1 is MNHEY and CDR2 is SVGEGT. This CDR3 is 15 amino acids long. The CDR3 sequence is CASSYSPAAGGTQYF. For the CDR3, the DNA is TGTGCCAGCAGTTACTCCCCCGCCGCCGGCGGTACGCAGTATTTT.

This clonotype was observed a few times. The gene calls are TRBV6-6 and TRBJ1-1, with TRBD1 as a possible D gene (6 bases). Between the trimmed V and J ends, which lost 7 bases and 0 bases, there was a span of 9 bases. Germline V gene sequence: CDR1 MNHNY, CDR2 SVGAGI (reference sequence). The CDR3 spans 13 residues. The CDR3 coding sequence is TGTGCCAGCAAGGGGGACATGAACACTGAAGCTTTCTTT. Protein product: CASKGDMNTEAFF.

This clonotype was counted ten times or more. This chain joins TRBV20-1 and TRBJ2-1; 10 nucleotides line up with TRBD2. The CDR3 consists of 16 residues. The V gene end was trimmed by 2 bases and the J gene end by 7 bases; junction bases not matched to a gene: 11. Germline V gives CDR1 DFQATT, CDR2 SNEGSKA (reference sequence). This chain's CDR3 is CSARSLGASGRNEQFF. The CDR3 DNA sequence: TGCAGTGCTAGAAGCCTCGGCGCTAGCGGGAGAAATGAGCAGTTCTTC.

This clonotype was seen at least ten times. The chain combines TRBV7-9 with TRBJ2-5; a weak D match, TRBD2 (5 bases). V was clipped by 6 bases and J by 4 bases, with 18 bases between them. CDR1 is SEHNR and CDR2 is FQNEAQ in the germline V gene (reference sequence). The CDR3 runs 15 residues. Here the CDR3 reads CASSSQVLEGETQYF. DNA of the CDR3: TGTGCCAGCAGTTCCCAGGTCCTTGAGGGAGAGACCCAGTACTTC.